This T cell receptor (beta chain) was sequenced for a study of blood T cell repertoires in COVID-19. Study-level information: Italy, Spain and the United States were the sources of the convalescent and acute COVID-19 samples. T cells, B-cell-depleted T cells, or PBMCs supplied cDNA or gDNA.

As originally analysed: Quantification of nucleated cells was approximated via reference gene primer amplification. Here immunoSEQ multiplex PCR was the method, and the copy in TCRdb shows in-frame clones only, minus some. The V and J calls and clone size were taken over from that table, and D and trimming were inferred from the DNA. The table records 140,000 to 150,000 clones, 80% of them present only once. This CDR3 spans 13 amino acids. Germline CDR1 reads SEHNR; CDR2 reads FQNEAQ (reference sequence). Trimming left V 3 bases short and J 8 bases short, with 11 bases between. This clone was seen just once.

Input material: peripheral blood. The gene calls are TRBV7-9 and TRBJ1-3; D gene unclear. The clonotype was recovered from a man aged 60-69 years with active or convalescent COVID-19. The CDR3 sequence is CASSFFFGDTIYF. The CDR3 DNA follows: TGTGCCAGCAGCTTCTTCTTCGGAGACACCATATATTTT.